This T cell receptor beta chain was captured by sequencing in a study of T cells of healthy individuals. This clonotype showed up just a few times. MiXCR was run by TCRdb on the 5' RACE reads, yielding one entry per CDR3 protein. The table shows 95,000 to 100,000 distinct CDR3 sequences, with roughly 15% occurring only once. This CDR3 is built from 14 residues. The V end lost 1 base, the J end lost 2 bases, and 9 bases lay between the germline ends. Germline lookup yields CDR1 SGHRS and CDR2 YFSETQ. The receptor's source is a human donor in good health. This sequence joins TRBV5-1 and TRBJ1-2; D gene ambiguous. CDR3 DNA: TGCGCCAGCAGCTTGACAGTGGAAAACTATGGCTACACCTTC. It specifies CASSLTVENYGYTF.